Listed below are T cell receptor beta chains from one sample, sequenced in a study of glioma-infiltrating T cells after dendritic cell vaccination. TCRdb's copy holds only in-frame clones and misses some; the assay was immunoSEQ multiplex PCR. The sample consists of some 100,000 clones, over 65% of them appearing once. The sample was blood, taken before dendritic cell vaccination. The receptor set was obtained from a human donor with glioblastoma. Each CDR3 is given without its conserved first and last residue. Fields, in order: V gene, J gene, CDR3 protein.

v_gene: TRBV5-6
j_gene: TRBJ2-5
CDR3aa: ASSFRSGETQY

v_gene: TRBV9
j_gene: TRBJ2-7
CDR3aa: ASSKDRGTYEQY

v_gene: TRBV29-1
j_gene: TRBJ2-7
CDR3aa: SVETGSTYEQY

v_gene: TRBV19
j_gene: TRBJ1-1
CDR3aa: ASLAGARPNTEAF

v_gene: TRBV25-1
j_gene: TRBJ2-6
CDR3aa: ASSAPGAGANVLT

v_gene: TRBV4-1
j_gene: TRBJ2-7
CDR3aa: ASSQRQGEFGYEQY

v_gene: TRBV5-1
j_gene: TRBJ2-7
CDR3aa: ASRTSGLSYEQY

v_gene: TRBV19
j_gene: TRBJ2-1
CDR3aa: ASSSPPGTSRNNEQF

v_gene: TRBV10-2
j_gene: TRBJ1-5
CDR3aa: ASGIQGGDQPQH

v_gene: TRBV6-5
j_gene: TRBJ2-7
CDR3aa: ASSYGGGAREQY

v_gene: TRBV19
j_gene: TRBJ1-1
CDR3aa: ASSPMGATEAF

v_gene: TRBV21-1
j_gene: TRBJ2-7
CDR3aa: ASSKARASGNYEQY

v_gene: TRBV7-8
j_gene: TRBJ1-2
CDR3aa: ASSSPYGYGYT

v_gene: TRBV5-1
j_gene: TRBJ2-5
CDR3aa: ASSGGQGGETQY

v_gene: TRBV5-6
j_gene: TRBJ1-1
CDR3aa: AGSLKWGVEAF

v_gene: TRBV5-4
j_gene: TRBJ2-2
CDR3aa: ASSLQNIQGPAGELF

v_gene: TRBV19
j_gene: TRBJ1-1
CDR3aa: ASSISGPDTEAF

v_gene: TRBV6-1
j_gene: TRBJ2-5
CDR3aa: ASSGVRAQY

v_gene: TRBV29-1
j_gene: TRBJ2-7
CDR3aa: SVVQGAHEQY

v_gene: TRBV14
j_gene: TRBJ1-2
CDR3aa: ASSIIDNNYGYT

v_gene: TRBV11-3
j_gene: TRBJ1-1
CDR3aa: ASSLEVAAGGKAF

v_gene: TRBV18
j_gene: TRBJ2-3
CDR3aa: ASSRLAGATDTQY

v_gene: TRBV7-2
j_gene: TRBJ1-2
CDR3aa: ASSLVSGGDGYT

v_gene: TRBV20-1
j_gene: TRBJ2-3
CDR3aa: SAKFTDTQY

v_gene: TRBV5-1
j_gene: TRBJ2-1
CDR3aa: ASSPEAGTSRNNEQF

v_gene: TRBV6-5
j_gene: TRBJ2-5
CDR3aa: ASSPIGYEGTQY

v_gene: TRBV18
j_gene: TRBJ1-1
CDR3aa: ASFVDRGVEAF

v_gene: TRBV4-1
j_gene: TRBJ2-7
CDR3aa: ASSQVAGAYEQY

v_gene: TRBV7-9
j_gene: TRBJ1-4
CDR3aa: ASSLVGGGEKLF

v_gene: TRBV25-1
j_gene: -
CDR3aa: ASTRTSGRSEQY

v_gene: TRBV5-1
j_gene: TRBJ1-2
CDR3aa: ASSLAAQFYGYT

v_gene: TRBV5-4
j_gene: TRBJ2-1
CDR3aa: ASSFLTSGNNEQF

v_gene: TRBV15
j_gene: TRBJ2-1
CDR3aa: ATSLTTSGRPNEQF

v_gene: TRBV6-5
j_gene: TRBJ2-1
CDR3aa: ASSYQSSSYNEQF

v_gene: TRBV5-1
j_gene: TRBJ1-1
CDR3aa: ASRVGGLASDGAF

v_gene: TRBV29-1
j_gene: TRBJ2-3
CDR3aa: SGKAGGTDTQY

v_gene: TRBV5-1
j_gene: TRBJ2-1
CDR3aa: ASSRLAGVDEQF

v_gene: TRBV5-4
j_gene: TRBJ2-1
CDR3aa: ASSLVSSNEQF

v_gene: TRBV5-6
j_gene: TRBJ2-5
CDR3aa: ASSSVLLGRGLIETQY

v_gene: TRBV5-4
j_gene: TRBJ1-6
CDR3aa: ASSSGDSPLH

v_gene: TRBV2
j_gene: TRBJ2-7
CDR3aa: ASRLQGISYEQY

v_gene: TRBV5-4
j_gene: TRBJ1-2
CDR3aa: ASSLGQGAGYGYT

v_gene: TRBV6-5
j_gene: TRBJ1-2
CDR3aa: ASSYRGIGYT